The present entry profiles one T cell receptor (beta chain) with its context. Some clones are missing from TCRdb's copy, which holds only in-frame ones; the method was immunoSEQ multiplex PCR. The data contain about 72,000 clones, roughly 89% of them seen just once; the ten biggest clones take up over 0.35%. This record belongs to a study of technical replicates of blood from several donors. V shed 4 bases and J 5 bases; nucleotides not matched to a gene: 6. Germline CDR1 and CDR2: MRHNA and SNTAGT. The CDR3 length is 16 residues. The gene calls are TRBV6-4 and TRBJ2-2; 11 bases fit TRBD2. Sample: T cells isolated from PBMCs. The receptor was derived from a human donor in good health. The CDR3, as DNA: TGTGCCAGCAGTGTAACTAGCGGGAGTTCTACCGGGGAGCTGTTTTTT. Translated, it gives CASSVTSGSSTGELFF.